This T cell receptor (beta chain) was observed in a study of shared clonotypes between healthy human individuals. The CDR3 extends over 12 amino acids. CDR1 is SNHLY, CDR2 FYNNEI, per germline. V dropped 10 bases and J dropped 2; count of bases not matched to a gene: 4. Repertoires were generated with immunoSEQ multiplex PCR, while TCRdb's copy carries only in-frame clones and drops some. The sample shows some 1.5 million clones, around 98% of them seen only once. Study-wide results and limits: Generally, naive subsets (rather than memory subsets) showed larger estimated richness.

Comment on this clone: The target antigen is unknown.

The genes are TRBV2 and TRBJ2-5; 7 bases match TRBD2. Sequencing was done on a sample of naive CD4+ T cells sorted from blood. Sample subset: CD45RA+ positively selected. The sequence was obtained from a man aged 30 to 45 in good health. The CDR3 region has the DNA TGTGCCAACTCCGGGGGGCAAGAGACCCAGTACTTC. Encoded protein: CANSGGQETQYF.